Here is one TCR beta chain with its context. Clones were sequenced by immunoSEQ multiplex PCR, and TCRdb holds only the in-frame ones, with some missing. The sample yields tens of thousands of clones, 85% to 90% seen once. These data are taken from a study of PD-L1 blockade in urothelial cancer. Study-wide background: Researchers looked at the blood 3 weeks (second dose) and 6 weeks after treatment began.

Time point described: pretreatment peripheral blood. Germline CDR1 and CDR2: SGHRS and YFSETQ. V lost 1 base to trimming and J lost 2 bases, with 22 bases between them. The CDR3 consists of 18 residues. The chain has TRBV5-1 and TRBJ2-7; D might be TRBD1 (6 bases). The clonotype originates from an older man with urothelial cancer. Sequenced material: PBMCs, taken around atezolizumab (anti-PD-L1) treatment. DNA for the CDR3: TGCGCCAGCAGCTTGTTCGATCGGTTCCAGGACAGTACCTACGAGCAGTACTTC. This sequence encodes CASSLFDRFQDSTYEQYF.